This T cell receptor (beta chain) originates from a study of blood T cell repertoires in COVID-19. Study-wide context: The origin of the acute and convalescent COVID-19 samples was the United States, Italy and Spain. Sample material is recorded as cDNA or gDNA derived from T cells, B-cell-depleted T cells, or PBMCs.

Under the authors' procedure: It was from reference gene primer amplification that nucleated cell counts were estimated. Generated by immunoSEQ multiplex PCR, the TCRdb table keeps only in-frame clones and is missing some. Clonal size and the V and J genes are those of that table, whereas D and trimming came from the DNA. The table includes some 180,000 clones, roughly 90% detected once. The CDR3 extends over 13 amino acids. Germline V gives CDR1 GTSNPN, CDR2 SVGIG (reference sequence). Trimming took 3 bases from V and 3 from J; bases not matched to a gene: 2. The TCR originated in a man aged 45-60 years with acute or convalescent COVID-19. Sequencing was done on a sample of peripheral blood. V is TRBV30 and J is TRBJ1-2, with 9 bases matching TRBD1. CDR3 amino acids: CAWSWTGDYGYTF. In DNA form, the CDR3 reads TGTGCCTGGAGCTGGACAGGGGACTATGGCTACACCTTC. The entire variable domain, with the rest obtained from reference TRBV30 and TRBJ1-2, is as follows: SQTIHQWPATLVQPVGSPLSLECTVEGTSNPNLYWYRQAAGRGLQLLFYSVGIGQISSEVPQNLSASRPQDRQFILSSKKLLLSDSGFYLCAWSWTGDYGYTFGSGTRLTVV.